This is a list of T cell receptor beta chains from one sample in a study of blood T cell repertoires in COVID-19. Method: immunoSEQ multiplex PCR; TCRdb's copy keeps in-frame clones and lacks some. The sample holds 150,000 or so clones, around 84% seen once. The specimen was peripheral blood. These receptors all come from a man aged 80 or over with acute or convalescent COVID-19. Each CDR3 is given with its conserved first and last residue. The D gene is left open where the match is weak. Size is stated for part of the rows, as once, few or many counts, or as a class when the clone is expanded.

clone_size,j_call,d_call,v_call,cdr3_aa,cdr3_nt
.,TRBJ2-2,.,TRBV12-3/TRBV12-4,CASSSRGAGELFF,TGTGCCAGCAGTTCGAGAGGCGCCGGGGAGCTGTTTTTT
once,TRBJ2-1,TRBD2,TRBV5-1,CASSLGTSEGLGEQFF,TGCGCCAGCAGCTTGGGTACTAGCGAGGGGTTAGGAGAGCAGTTCTTC
.,TRBJ1-4,TRBD1,TRBV10-3,CATGQGVEKLFF,TGTGCCACAGGACAGGGGGTTGAAAAACTGTTTTTT
.,TRBJ1-1,TRBD1,TRBV28,CASSPPTGRGIEAFF,TGTGCCAGCAGTCCCCCGACAGGGAGAGGGATTGAAGCTTTCTTT
.,TRBJ2-3,.,TRBV5-1,CASSLIGGEDTQYF,TGCGCCAGCAGCTTGATCGGGGGTGAGGATACGCAGTATTTT
once,TRBJ2-5,.,TRBV10-3,CAISSLTSRGGQETQYF,TGTGCCATCAGTTCCTTGACTAGTAGGGGGGGCCAAGAGACCCAGTACTTC
.,TRBJ1-5,TRBD1,TRBV2,CASSPGDRNNQPQHF,TGTGCCAGCAGCCCCGGGGACAGGAACAATCAGCCCCAGCATTTT
.,TRBJ1-5,.,TRBV2,CASSVEQGQWPQHF,TGTGCCAGCAGTGTGGAACAGGGCCAATGGCCCCAGCATTTT
few,TRBJ1-1,TRBD1,TRBV5-1,CASSPLQGAGTEAFF,TGCGCCAGCAGCCCTTTACAGGGGGCTGGCACTGAAGCTTTCTTT
.,TRBJ1-1,TRBD1,TRBV7-9,CASSLQGTNTEAFF,TGTGCCAGCAGCCTACAGGGGACGAACACTGAAGCTTTCTTT
.,TRBJ1-1,.,TRBV7-8,CASSLSLQRTEAFF,TGTGCCAGCAGCTTAAGTTTGCAGAGGACTGAAGCTTTCTTT
few,TRBJ2-3,TRBD2,TRBV10-1,CASSDGGGPDTQYF,TGCGCCAGCAGTGACGGGGGGGGGCCCGATACGCAGTATTTT
once,TRBJ1-6,.,TRBV5-1,CASSLDAGRNSPLHF,TGCGCCAGCAGCTTGGATGCAGGGAGGAATTCACCCCTCCACTTT
.,TRBJ2-5,TRBD2,TRBV5-1,CASSLNQRGAGETQYF,TGCGCCAGCAGCTTGAACCAGCGGGGGGCTGGGGAGACCCAGTACTTC
.,TRBJ1-4,TRBD1,TRBV5-1,CASSFQGGNEKLFF,TGCGCCAGCAGCTTTCAGGGGGGTAATGAAAAACTGTTTTTT
.,TRBJ1-2,.,TRBV6-5,CASSYGGKYGYTF,TGTGCCAGCAGTTATGGTGGCAAGTATGGCTACACCTTC
.,TRBJ1-1,.,TRBV30,CAWSGQMNTEAFF,TGTGCCTGGAGTGGGCAAATGAACACTGAAGCTTTCTTT
.,TRBJ2-5,TRBD2,TRBV9,CASSVGSSGGPETQYF,TGTGCCAGCAGCGTAGGGAGTAGCGGGGGGCCGGAGACCCAGTACTTC
.,TRBJ1-2,TRBD1,TRBV27,CATRWSGQGNYGYTF,TGTGCCACCCGTTGGAGCGGACAGGGAAACTATGGCTACACCTTC
.,TRBJ1-4,TRBD1,TRBV5-4,CASSSGTEGAEKLFF,TGTGCCAGCAGCTCGGGGACAGAAGGGGCTGAAAAACTGTTTTTT
.,TRBJ1-2,TRBD1,TRBV28,CASSLLTGGGGYTF,TGTGCCAGCAGTCTCCTGACAGGGGGCGGTGGCTACACCTTC
.,TRBJ2-3,TRBD2,TRBV6-4,CASSHSSGGTTDTQYF,TGTGCCAGCAGTCATTCTAGCGGGGGGACCACAGATACGCAGTATTTT
.,TRBJ2-1,TRBD2,TRBV5-8,CASSLGLAGNEQFF,TGTGCCAGCAGCTTGGGACTAGCGGGAAATGAGCAGTTCTTC
.,TRBJ1-1,.,TRBV28,CATTTGLNTEAFF,TGTGCCACCACCACAGGGCTGAACACTGAAGCTTTCTTT
few,TRBJ2-2,.,TRBV5-1,CASSLAAGMAGELFF,TGCGCCAGCAGCTTGGCCGCAGGGATGGCCGGGGAGCTGTTTTTT
few,TRBJ2-7,.,TRBV12-5,CASGSYQGYEQYF,TGTGCTAGTGGTTCTTACCAGGGTTACGAGCAGTACTTC
.,TRBJ1-1,TRBD1,TRBV5-1,CASSRDSTNTEAFF,TGCGCCAGCAGTAGGGACAGTACTAACACTGAAGCTTTCTTT
.,TRBJ1-1,.,TRBV7-9,CASSLGGRVNTEAFF,TGTGCCAGCAGCTTAGGTGGGAGGGTGAACACTGAAGCTTTCTTT
.,TRBJ2-2,TRBD2,TRBV5-1,CASSRRRASGPNTGELFF,TGCGCCAGCAGCCGGAGGCGGGCTAGCGGGCCAAACACCGGGGAGCTGTTTTTT
.,TRBJ2-5,.,TRBV18,CASSPPPVRGRETQYF,TGTGCCAGCTCACCCCCTCCCGTCCGCGGGCGAGAGACCCAGTACTTC
.,TRBJ2-1,.,TRBV11-3,CASSLVKAPTQEQFF,TGTGCCAGCAGCTTAGTGAAGGCACCAACACAGGAGCAGTTCTTC
.,TRBJ2-1,.,TRBV2,CASSELAPQQFF,TGTGCCAGCAGTGAATTGGCTCCACAGCAGTTCTTC
.,TRBJ1-2,.,TRBV5-1,CASSLGQDDGYTF,TGCGCCAGCAGCTTGGGACAGGACGATGGCTACACCTTC
.,TRBJ1-4,.,TRBV6-5,CASSYSFQGLEKLFF,TGTGCCAGCAGTTACTCCTTCCAGGGTCTCGAAAAACTGTTTTTT
.,TRBJ2-3,.,TRBV12-2,CARPGLASTDTQYF,TGTGCAAGACCGGGACTAGCGAGCACAGATACGCAGTATTTT
.,TRBJ2-1,.,TRBV11-2,CACGRGGYNEQFF,TGTGCCTGTGGCCGAGGTGGCTACAATGAGCAGTTCTTC